These T cell receptor beta chains were read from a single sample in a study of T cell responses to AZD1222 COVID-19 vaccine. Sequencing was performed with immunoSEQ multiplex PCR; in TCRdb, only in-frame clones are kept and a portion is missing. The data show around 100,000 clones, around 95% seen once. The source was peripheral blood, collected on day 0 of AZD1222 vaccination. Source of these receptors: an adult in good health. Each CDR3 is given with its conserved first and last residue. D genes are given only for firm matches. The listing skips clone size in some rows; elsewhere it reads once, few, many or a size class.

V gene	clone size	J gene	D gene	CDR3 DNA	CDR3 protein
TRBV28	NA	TRBJ1-1	NA	TGTGCCAGCAGCTGGGGACGGACGAACACTGAAGCTTTCTTT	CASSWGRTNTEAFF
TRBV6-5	once	TRBJ1-4	NA	TGTGCCAGCAGTATTGGAGGGGGGTTTCGAGAAAAACTGTTTTTT	CASSIGGGFREKLFF
TRBV5-1	NA	TRBJ1-2	TRBD1	TGCGCCAGCAGCTTGGAAGGGGGCGCGCTGTCTAACTATGGCTACACCTTC	CASSLEGGALSNYGYTF
TRBV9	NA	TRBJ2-1	TRBD2	TGTGCCAGCAGACCCGCGGTCGGGGGGGATGCCTACAATGAGCAGTTCTTC	CASRPAVGGDAYNEQFF
TRBV11-2	NA	TRBJ2-2	NA	TGTGCCAGCAGCTTTAGGGGGACGATGAACACCGGGGAGCTGTTTTTT	CASSFRGTMNTGELFF
TRBV7-9	NA	TRBJ2-5	NA	TGTGCCAGCAGGAAACTAGTTTCAGAGACCCAGTACTTC	CASRKLVSETQYF
TRBV5-6	NA	TRBJ2-7	NA	TGTGCCAGCAGCTTAGGGGACAACTCCTACGAGCAGTACTTC	CASSLGDNSYEQYF
TRBV11-1	NA	TRBJ1-2	TRBD1	TGTGCCAGCAGCTCGGACAGGGTCCCCGTCTATGGCTACACCTTC	CASSSDRVPVYGYTF
TRBV6-5	once	TRBJ1-2	TRBD1	TGTGCCAGCAGTCCGACAGGGAGAAAGGTCGGGGGCTACACCTTC	CASSPTGRKVGGYTF
TRBV10-3	NA	TRBJ1-4	NA	TGTGCCATCAGTGAAGGAACCGGGCTGGTTGAAAAACTGTTTTTT	CAISEGTGLVEKLFF
TRBV9	NA	TRBJ2-1	NA	TGTGCCTCCGGGGAGGGGGGGCAGGATGAGCAGTTCTTC	CASGEGGQDEQFF
TRBV6-6	once	TRBJ2-1	TRBD2	TGTGCCAGCAGTTACTCGGGCGGGAGCAATCACAATGAGCAGTTCTTC	CASSYSGGSNHNEQFF
TRBV7-9	NA	TRBJ1-5	NA	TGTGCCAGCAGTCCGGCCGGCAATCAGCCCCAGCATTTT	CASSPAGNQPQHF
TRBV6-5	NA	TRBJ1-1	NA	TGTGCCAGCACCTCGACCGTAACCCGAGCAGCTTTCTTT	CASTSTVTRAAFF
TRBV6-5	NA	TRBJ1-5	NA	TGTGCCACCAAAGGGGTAAATCAGCCCCAGCATTTT	CATKGVNQPQHF
TRBV27	NA	TRBJ1-1	NA	TGTGCCAGCAGGCTTATGCGCGGGAGGAACACTGAAGCTTTCTTT	CASRLMRGRNTEAFF
TRBV7-2	NA	TRBJ1-2	NA	TGTGCCAGCAGCTACGGGGGCTCAACTAGATATGGCTACACCTTC	CASSYGGSTRYGYTF
TRBV28	NA	TRBJ1-6	NA	TGTGCCAGCAGCCAGGGACACCGTTCACCCCTCCACTTT	CASSQGHRSPLHF
TRBV10-3	NA	TRBJ2-7	NA	TGTGCCATCAGTGAGTCGAGGGGCGCCTACGAGCAGTACTTC	CAISESRGAYEQYF
TRBV7-2	NA	TRBJ1-6	TRBD1	TGTGCCAGCAGATATACAGGGGTCGGCCCTAATTCACCCCTCCACTTT	CASRYTGVGPNSPLHF
TRBV27	NA	TRBJ1-4	NA	TGTGCCAGCCTAGACTCAACTAATGAAAAACTGTTTTTT	CASLDSTNEKLFF
TRBV7-2	NA	TRBJ1-3	NA	TGTGCCAGCAGCCCGCCCGGAAGGTTCTCTGGAAACACCATATATTTT	CASSPPGRFSGNTIYF
TRBV5-1	once	TRBJ1-4	TRBD1	TGCGCCAGCAGCTCCCGGACAGGACATAATGAAAAACTGTTTTTT	CASSSRTGHNEKLFF
TRBV11-1	NA	TRBJ2-7	TRBD1	TGTGCCAGCAGCTCCGGGGACAGCTCCTACGAGCAGTACTTC	CASSSGDSSYEQYF
TRBV27	NA	TRBJ1-1	TRBD1	TGTGCCAGCAGTTGGGGACAGCCGAACACTGAAGCTTTCTTT	CASSWGQPNTEAFF
TRBV19	NA	TRBJ1-6	NA	TGTGCCAGTAGTATACGGGGCCTCAATTCACCCCTCCACTTT	CASSIRGLNSPLHF
TRBV10-2	NA	TRBJ2-7	NA	TGCGCCAGCAGTGAAGGGGGTGAGGTTGACGAGCAGTACTTC	CASSEGGEVDEQYF
TRBV10-3	NA	TRBJ2-5	NA	TGTGCCATCAGTACCGGGACAAGCCCTATGGGGGAGACCCAGTACTTC	CAISTGTSPMGETQYF
TRBV2	NA	TRBJ2-7	NA	TGTGCCAGCATCGCTCGGGAGACCCCCTACGAGCAGTACTTC	CASIARETPYEQYF
TRBV7-2	few	TRBJ1-5	NA	TGTGCCAGCAGCTTTCAGGTAGATCAGCCCCAGCATTTT	CASSFQVDQPQHF
TRBV6-5	NA	TRBJ1-1	NA	TGTGCCAGCAGGGACCCCGGTGAAGCTTTCTTT	CASRDPGEAFF
TRBV11-2	NA	TRBJ2-1	TRBD2	TGTGCCAGCAGCTTAGTCCGGACTAGCGGGAGGGGGAATGAGCAGTTCTTC	CASSLVRTSGRGNEQFF
TRBV7-8	NA	TRBJ1-1	NA	TGTGCCAGCAGCTTAGCGCTTGGGACTGAAGCTTTCTTT	CASSLALGTEAFF
TRBV7-2	NA	TRBJ1-2	NA	TGTGCCAGCAGCCCAGAAACGGGGCGGCACCACTATGGCTACACCTTC	CASSPETGRHHYGYTF
TRBV6-1	NA	TRBJ2-7	NA	TGTGCCAGCAGTGAAGGTAGGCGGAGCTCCTACGAGCAGTACTTC	CASSEGRRSSYEQYF
TRBV30	NA	TRBJ2-7	NA	TGTGCCTGGAGTGTCGGGGGTGATGGACCCCGATACTTC	CAWSVGGDGPRYF
TRBV12-3/TRBV12-4	NA	TRBJ2-1	NA	TGTGCCAGCAGTTTGGGGCGGAACAATGAGCAGTTCTTC	CASSLGRNNEQFF
TRBV5-6	NA	TRBJ2-7	NA	TGTGCCAGCAGCCCCGAGGGGGGGTTGACGCACTTC	CASSPEGGLTHF
TRBV5-3	NA	TRBJ1-1	TRBD1	TGTGCCAGAAGCACGTGCCAACAGGGGGCCACTGAAGCTTTCTTT	CARSTCQQGATEAFF
TRBV5-4	NA	TRBJ1-2	TRBD1	TGTGCCAGCGGACCGGGACAGGCTTTCTATGGCTACACCTTC	CASGPGQAFYGYTF
TRBV5-1	NA	TRBJ2-3	NA	TGCGCCAGCACCATGTCTCAAGGTGCAGATACGCAGTATTTT	CASTMSQGADTQYF
TRBV6-6	NA	TRBJ1-2	NA	TGTGCCAGCAGTTACCTTCGGGGTAATAACTATGGCTACACCTTC	CASSYLRGNNYGYTF
TRBV2	NA	TRBJ2-3	NA	TGTGCCAGCAGTGAAGGAGTGGACTCCGTCACAGATACGCAGTATTTT	CASSEGVDSVTDTQYF
TRBV4-1	NA	TRBJ1-4	NA	TGCGCCAGCAGCCCCCGCGGACTGTTAACTAATGAAAAACTGTTTTTT	CASSPRGLLTNEKLFF